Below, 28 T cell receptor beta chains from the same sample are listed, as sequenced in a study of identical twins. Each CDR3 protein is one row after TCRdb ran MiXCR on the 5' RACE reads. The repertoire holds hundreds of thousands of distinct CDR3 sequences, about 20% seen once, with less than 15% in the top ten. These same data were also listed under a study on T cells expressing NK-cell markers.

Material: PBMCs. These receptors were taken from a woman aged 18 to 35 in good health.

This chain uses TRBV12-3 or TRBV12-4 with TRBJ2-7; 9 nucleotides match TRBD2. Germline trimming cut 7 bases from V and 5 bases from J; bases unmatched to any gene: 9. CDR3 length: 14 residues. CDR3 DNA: TGTGCCAGCACTCTTAGCGGGAGCGCCAACGAGCAGTACTTC. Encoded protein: CASTLSGSANEQYF.

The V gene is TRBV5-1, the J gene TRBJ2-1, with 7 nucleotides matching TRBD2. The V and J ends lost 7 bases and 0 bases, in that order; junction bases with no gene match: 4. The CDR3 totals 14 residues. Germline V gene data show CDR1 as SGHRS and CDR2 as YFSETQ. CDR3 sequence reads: CASGGGSSYNEQFF. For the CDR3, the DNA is TGCGCCAGCGGAGGCGGGAGCTCCTACAATGAGCAGTTCTTC. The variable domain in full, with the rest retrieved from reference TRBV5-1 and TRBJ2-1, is KAGVTQTPRYLIKTRGQQVTLSCSPISGHRSVSWYQQTPGQGLQFLFEYFSETQRNKGNFPGRFSGRQFSNSRSEMNVSTLELGDSALYLCASGGGSSYNEQFFGPGTRLTVL.

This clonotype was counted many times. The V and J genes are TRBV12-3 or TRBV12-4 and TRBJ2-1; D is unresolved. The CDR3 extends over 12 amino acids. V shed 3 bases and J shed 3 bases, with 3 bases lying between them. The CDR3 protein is CASSFFYNEQFF. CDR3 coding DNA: TGTGCCAGCAGTTTCTTCTACAATGAGCAGTTCTTC.

CDR3 amino acids: CASSLPFGGADTQYF. The DNA of the CDR3 is TGTGCCAGCAGCTTGCCTTTCGGGGGAGCAGATACGCAGTATTTT. The chain joins TRBV5-6 to TRBJ2-3; TRBD2 is a possible D gene (6 bases). The CDR3 sequence is 15 residues long. Trimming shortened V by 1 base and J by 4 bases, and 13 bases separated the two germline ends. Germline V gene data show CDR1 as SGHDT and CDR2 as YYEEEE. The full variable domain, in which reference TRBV5-6 and TRBJ2-3 provide the parts outside the CDR3, is DAGVTQSPTHLIKTRGQQVTLRCSPKSGHDTVSWYQQALGQGPQFIFQYYEEEERQRGNFPDRFSGHQFPNYSSELNVNALLLGDSALYLCASSLPFGGADTQYFGPGTRLTVL.

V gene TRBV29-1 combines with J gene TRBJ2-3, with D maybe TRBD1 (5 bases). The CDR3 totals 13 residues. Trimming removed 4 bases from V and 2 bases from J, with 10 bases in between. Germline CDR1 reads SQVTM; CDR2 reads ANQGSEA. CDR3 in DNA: TGCAGCGTTGGCAGGGCGGACACAGATACGCAGTATTTT. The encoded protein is CSVGRADTDTQYF.

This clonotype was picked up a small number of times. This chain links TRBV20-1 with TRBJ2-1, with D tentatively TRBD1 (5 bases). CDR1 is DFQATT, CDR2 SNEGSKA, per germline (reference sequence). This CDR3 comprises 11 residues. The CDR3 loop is CSAEGDGEQFF. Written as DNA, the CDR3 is TGCAGCGCGGAAGGGGATGGTGAGCAGTTCTTC.

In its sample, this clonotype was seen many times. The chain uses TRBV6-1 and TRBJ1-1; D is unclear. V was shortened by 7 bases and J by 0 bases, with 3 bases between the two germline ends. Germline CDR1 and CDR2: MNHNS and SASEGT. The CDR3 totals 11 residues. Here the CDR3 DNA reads TGTGCCAGCACCCTGAACACTGAAGCTTTCTTT. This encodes CASTLNTEAFF.

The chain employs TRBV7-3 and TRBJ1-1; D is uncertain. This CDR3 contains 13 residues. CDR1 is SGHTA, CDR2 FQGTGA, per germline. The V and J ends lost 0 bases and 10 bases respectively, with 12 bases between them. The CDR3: CASSLTGGERAFF. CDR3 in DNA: TGTGCCAGCAGCTTAACAGGTGGCGAGAGAGCTTTCTTT.

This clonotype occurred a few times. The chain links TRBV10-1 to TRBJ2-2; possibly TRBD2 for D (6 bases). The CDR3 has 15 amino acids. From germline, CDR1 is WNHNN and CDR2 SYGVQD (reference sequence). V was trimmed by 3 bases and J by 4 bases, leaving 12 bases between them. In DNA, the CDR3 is TGCGCCAGCAGTGAAGCTAGCGCGGGCACCGGGGAGCTGTTTTTT. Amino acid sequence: CASSEASAGTGELFF.

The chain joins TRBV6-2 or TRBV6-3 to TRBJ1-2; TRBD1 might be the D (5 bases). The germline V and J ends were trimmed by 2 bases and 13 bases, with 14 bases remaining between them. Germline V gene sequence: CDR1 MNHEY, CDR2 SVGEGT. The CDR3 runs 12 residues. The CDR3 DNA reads TGTGCCAGCAGTTACAAATCCAGGGCCGGCACCTTC. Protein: CASSYKSRAGTF.

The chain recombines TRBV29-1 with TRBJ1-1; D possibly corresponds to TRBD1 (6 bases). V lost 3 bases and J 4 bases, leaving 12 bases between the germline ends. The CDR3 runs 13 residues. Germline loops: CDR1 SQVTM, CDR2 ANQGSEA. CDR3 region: CSVEEPRGTEAFF. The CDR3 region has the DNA TGCAGCGTTGAGGAACCCAGGGGCACTGAAGCTTTCTTT.

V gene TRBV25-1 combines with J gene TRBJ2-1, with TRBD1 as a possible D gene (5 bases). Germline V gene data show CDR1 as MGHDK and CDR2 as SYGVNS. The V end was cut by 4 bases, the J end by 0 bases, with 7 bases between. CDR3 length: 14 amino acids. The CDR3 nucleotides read TGTGCCAGCAGTGGGACAAACTCCTACAATGAGCAGTTCTTC. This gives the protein CASSGTNSYNEQFF. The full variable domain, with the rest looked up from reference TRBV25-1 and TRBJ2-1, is EADIYQTPRYLVIGTGKKITLECSQTMGHDKMYWYQQDPGMELHLIHYSYGVNSTEKGDLSSESTVSRIRTEHFPLTLESARPSHTSQYLCASSGTNSYNEQFFGPGTRLTVL.

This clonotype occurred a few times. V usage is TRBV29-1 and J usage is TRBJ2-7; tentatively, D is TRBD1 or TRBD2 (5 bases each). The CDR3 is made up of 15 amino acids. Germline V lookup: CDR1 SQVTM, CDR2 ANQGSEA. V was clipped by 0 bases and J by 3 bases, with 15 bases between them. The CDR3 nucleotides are TGCAGCGTTGAAGATACTAGGGACGGACACTACGAGCAGTACTTC. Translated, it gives CSVEDTRDGHYEQYF.

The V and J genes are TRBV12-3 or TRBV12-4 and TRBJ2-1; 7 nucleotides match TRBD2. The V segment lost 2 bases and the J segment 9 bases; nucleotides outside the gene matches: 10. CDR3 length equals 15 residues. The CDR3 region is CASSLLGRNRGEQFF. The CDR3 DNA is TGTGCCAGCAGTTTACTCGGGAGGAATCGGGGTGAGCAGTTCTTC.

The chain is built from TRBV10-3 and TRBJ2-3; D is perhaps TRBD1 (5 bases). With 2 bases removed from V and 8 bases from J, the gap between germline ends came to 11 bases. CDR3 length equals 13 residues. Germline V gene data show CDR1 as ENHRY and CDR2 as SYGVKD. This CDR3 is CAISEAQVPTQYF. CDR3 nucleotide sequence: TGTGCCATCAGTGAGGCACAGGTTCCTACGCAGTATTTT.

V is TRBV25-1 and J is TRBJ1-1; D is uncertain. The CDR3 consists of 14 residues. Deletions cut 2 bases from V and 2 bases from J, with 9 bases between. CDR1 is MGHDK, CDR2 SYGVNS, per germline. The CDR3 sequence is CASSEIGRNTEAFF. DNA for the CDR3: TGTGCCAGCAGTGAAATTGGGCGTAACACTGAAGCTTTCTTT.

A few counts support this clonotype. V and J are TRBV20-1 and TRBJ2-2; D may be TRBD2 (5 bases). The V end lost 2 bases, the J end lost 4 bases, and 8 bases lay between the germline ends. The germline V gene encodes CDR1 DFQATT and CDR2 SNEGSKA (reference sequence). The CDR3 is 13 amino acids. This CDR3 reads CSARRRGTGELFF. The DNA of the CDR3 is TGCAGTGCTAGACGTCGGGGCACCGGGGAGCTGTTTTTT.

CDR3 sequence reads: CASSGSGDSYNEQFF. CDR3 bases: TGTGCCAGCAGCGGGAGCGGGGACTCCTACAATGAGCAGTTCTTC. This sequence joins TRBV9 and TRBJ2-1, with TRBD2 identical over 7 bases. V shed 3 bases, J shed 0 bases, and the junction held 3 bases outside the gene matches. The germline gives CDR1 SGDLS, CDR2 YYNGEE. The CDR3 length is 15 residues.

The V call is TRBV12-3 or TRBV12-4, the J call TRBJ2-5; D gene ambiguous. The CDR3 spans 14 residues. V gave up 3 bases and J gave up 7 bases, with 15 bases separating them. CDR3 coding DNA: TGTGCCAGCAGTTTCGGTGGTAGATCAGGGACCCAGTACTTC. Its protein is CASSFGGRSGTQYF.

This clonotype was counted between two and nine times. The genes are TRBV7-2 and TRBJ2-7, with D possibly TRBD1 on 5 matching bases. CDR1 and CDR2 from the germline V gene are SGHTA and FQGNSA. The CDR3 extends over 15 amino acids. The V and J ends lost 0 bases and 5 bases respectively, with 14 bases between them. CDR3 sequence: CASSLAVAGPHEQYF. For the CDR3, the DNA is TGTGCCAGCAGCTTAGCCGTGGCAGGGCCCCACGAGCAGTACTTC.

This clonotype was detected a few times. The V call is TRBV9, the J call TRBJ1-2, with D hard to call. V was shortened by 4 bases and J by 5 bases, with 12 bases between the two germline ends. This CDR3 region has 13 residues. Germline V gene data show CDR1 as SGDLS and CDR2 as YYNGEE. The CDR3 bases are TGTGCCAGCAGCCCCAGAGCCAGTTATGGCTACACCTTC. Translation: CASSPRASYGYTF.

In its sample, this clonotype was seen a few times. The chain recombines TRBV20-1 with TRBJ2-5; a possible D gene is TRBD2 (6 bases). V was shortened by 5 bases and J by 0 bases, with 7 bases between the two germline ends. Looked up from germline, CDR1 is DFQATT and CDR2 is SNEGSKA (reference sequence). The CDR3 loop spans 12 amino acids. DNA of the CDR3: TGCAGTGCTCGGACTAACCAAGAGACCCAGTACTTC. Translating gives CSARTNQETQYF.

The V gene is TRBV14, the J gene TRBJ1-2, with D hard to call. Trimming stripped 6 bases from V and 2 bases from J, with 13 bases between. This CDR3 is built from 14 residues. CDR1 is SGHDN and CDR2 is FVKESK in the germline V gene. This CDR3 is CASSLSLRNYGYTF. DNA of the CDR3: TGTGCCAGCAGTCTAAGTCTAAGGAACTATGGCTACACCTTC.

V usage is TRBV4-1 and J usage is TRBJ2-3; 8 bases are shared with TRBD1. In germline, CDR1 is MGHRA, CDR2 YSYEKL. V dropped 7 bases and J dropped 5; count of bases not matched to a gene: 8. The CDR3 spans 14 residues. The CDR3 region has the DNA TGCGCCAGCACCAACAGGGGGAGAGGAGATACGCAGTATTTT. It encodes CASTNRGRGDTQYF.

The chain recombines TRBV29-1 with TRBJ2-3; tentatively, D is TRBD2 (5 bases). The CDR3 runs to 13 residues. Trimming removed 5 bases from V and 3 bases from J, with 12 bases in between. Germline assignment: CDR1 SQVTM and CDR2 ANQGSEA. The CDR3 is CSVLGGVTDTQYF. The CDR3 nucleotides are TGCAGCGTTCTAGGAGGAGTGACAGATACGCAGTATTTT.

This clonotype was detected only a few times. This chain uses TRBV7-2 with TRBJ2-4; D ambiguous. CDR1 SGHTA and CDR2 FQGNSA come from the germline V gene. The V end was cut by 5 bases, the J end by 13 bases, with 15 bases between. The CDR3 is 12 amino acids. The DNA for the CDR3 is TGTGCCAGCAGCGCCAACAGTCCCGACCAGTACTTC. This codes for CASSANSPDQYF. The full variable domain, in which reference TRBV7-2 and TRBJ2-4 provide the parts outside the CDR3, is GAGVSQSPSNKVTEKGKDVELRCDPISGHTALYWYRQSLGQGLEFLIYFQGNSAPDKSGLPSDRFSAERTGGSVSTLTIQRTQQEDSAVYLCASSANSPDQYFGAGTRLSVL.

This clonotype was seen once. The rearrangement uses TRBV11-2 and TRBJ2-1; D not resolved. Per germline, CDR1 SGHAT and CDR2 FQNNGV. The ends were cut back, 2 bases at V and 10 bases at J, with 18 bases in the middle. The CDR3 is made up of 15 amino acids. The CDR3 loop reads CASSLTRLRGGEQFF. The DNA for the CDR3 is TGTGCCAGCAGCTTAACCCGGCTCCGCGGTGGAGAGCAGTTCTTC.

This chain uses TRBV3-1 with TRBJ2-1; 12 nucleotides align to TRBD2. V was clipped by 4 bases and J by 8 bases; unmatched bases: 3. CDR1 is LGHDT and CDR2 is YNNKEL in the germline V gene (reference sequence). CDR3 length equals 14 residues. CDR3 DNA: TGTGCCAGCAGCCGGACTAGCGGGGACCATGAGCAGTTCTTC. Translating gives CASSRTSGDHEQFF.